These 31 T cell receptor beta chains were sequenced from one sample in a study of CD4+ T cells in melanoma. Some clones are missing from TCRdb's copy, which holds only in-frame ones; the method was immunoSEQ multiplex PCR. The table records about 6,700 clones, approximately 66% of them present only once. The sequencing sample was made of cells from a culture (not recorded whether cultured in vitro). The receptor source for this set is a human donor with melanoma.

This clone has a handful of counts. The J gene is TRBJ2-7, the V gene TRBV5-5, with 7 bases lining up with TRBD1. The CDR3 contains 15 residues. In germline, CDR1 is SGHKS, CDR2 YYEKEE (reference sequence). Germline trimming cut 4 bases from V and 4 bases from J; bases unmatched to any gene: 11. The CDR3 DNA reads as TGTGCCAGCAGCAAAGGACAGGCAATATCGTACGAGCAGTACTTC. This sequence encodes CASSKGQAISYEQYF.

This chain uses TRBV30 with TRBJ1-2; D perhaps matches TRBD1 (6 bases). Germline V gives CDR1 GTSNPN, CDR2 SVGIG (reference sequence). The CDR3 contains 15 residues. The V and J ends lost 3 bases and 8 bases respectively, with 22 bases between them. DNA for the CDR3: TGTGCCTGGAGCCCGGACGGGACATTAGGATGGGGCTACACCTTC. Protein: CAWSPDGTLGWGYTF. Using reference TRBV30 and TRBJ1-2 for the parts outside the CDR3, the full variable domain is SQTIHQWPATLVQPVGSPLSLECTVEGTSNPNLYWYRQAAGRGLQLLFYSVGIGQISSEVPQNLSASRPQDRQFILSSKKLLLSDSGFYLCAWSPDGTLGWGYTFGSGTRLTVV.

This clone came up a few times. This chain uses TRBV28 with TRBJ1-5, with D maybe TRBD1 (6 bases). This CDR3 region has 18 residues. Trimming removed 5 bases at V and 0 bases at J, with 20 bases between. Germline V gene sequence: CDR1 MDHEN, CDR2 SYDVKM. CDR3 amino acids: CASSQRGEGEHSNQPQHF. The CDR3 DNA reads TGTGCCAGCAGTCAAAGGGGGGAAGGGGAACATAGCAATCAGCCCCAGCATTTT. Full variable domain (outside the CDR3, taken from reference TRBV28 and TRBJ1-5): DVKVTQSSRYLVKRTGEKVFLECVQDMDHENMFWYRQDPGLGLRLIYFSYDVKMKEKGDIPEGYSVSREKKERFSLILESASTNQTSMYLCASSQRGEGEHSNQPQHFGDGTRLSIL.

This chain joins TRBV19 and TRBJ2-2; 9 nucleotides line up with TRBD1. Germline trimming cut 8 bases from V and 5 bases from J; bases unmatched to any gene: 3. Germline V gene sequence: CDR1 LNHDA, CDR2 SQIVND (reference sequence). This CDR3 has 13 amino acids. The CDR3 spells CASSGQGTGELFF. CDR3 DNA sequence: TGTGCCAGTTCAGGACAGGGGACCGGGGAGCTGTTTTTT.

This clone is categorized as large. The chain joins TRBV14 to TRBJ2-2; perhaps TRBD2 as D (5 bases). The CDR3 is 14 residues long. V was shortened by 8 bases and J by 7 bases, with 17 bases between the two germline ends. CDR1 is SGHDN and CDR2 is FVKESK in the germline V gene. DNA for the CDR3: TGTGCCAGCTGGGGATCCGGAAGCGGCGGGGAGCTGTTTTTT. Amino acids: CASWGSGSGGELFF.

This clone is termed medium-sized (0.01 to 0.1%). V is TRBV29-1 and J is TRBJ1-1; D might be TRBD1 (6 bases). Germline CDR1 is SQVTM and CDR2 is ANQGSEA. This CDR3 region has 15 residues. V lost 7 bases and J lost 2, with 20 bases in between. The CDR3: CSALGGASINTEAFF. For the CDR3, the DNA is TGCAGCGCCCTAGGGGGGGCCAGCATTAACACTGAAGCTTTCTTT.

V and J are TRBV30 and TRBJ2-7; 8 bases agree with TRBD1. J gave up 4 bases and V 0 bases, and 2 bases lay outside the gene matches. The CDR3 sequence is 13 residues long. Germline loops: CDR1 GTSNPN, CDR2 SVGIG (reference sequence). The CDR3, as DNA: TGTGCCTGGAGTGTGCAGGGGGCTTACGAGCAGTACTTC. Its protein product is CAWSVQGAYEQYF.

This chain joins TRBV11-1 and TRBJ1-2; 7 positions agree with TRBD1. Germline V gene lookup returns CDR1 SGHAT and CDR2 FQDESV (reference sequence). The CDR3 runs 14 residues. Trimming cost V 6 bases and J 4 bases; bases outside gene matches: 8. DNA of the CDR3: TGTGCCAGCAGTCCTGACAGGGATGCCTATGGCTACACCTTC. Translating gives CASSPDRDAYGYTF.

CDR3 coding DNA: TGCGCCAGCAGCTTGGAGCGGGAGTCAGATACGCAGTATTTT. Residues: CASSLERESDTQYF. The chain carries TRBV5-1 and TRBJ2-3; the match to TRBD2 covers 8 bases. Trimming took 0 bases from V and 4 from J; bases not matched to a gene: 1. CDR1 is SGHRS and CDR2 is YFSETQ in the germline V gene. The CDR3 totals 14 residues.

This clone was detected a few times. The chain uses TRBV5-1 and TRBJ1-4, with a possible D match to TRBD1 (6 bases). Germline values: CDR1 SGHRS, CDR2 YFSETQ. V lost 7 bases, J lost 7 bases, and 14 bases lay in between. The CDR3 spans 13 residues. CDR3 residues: CASRTEGSEKLFF. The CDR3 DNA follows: TGCGCCAGCCGGACAGAAGGCAGTGAAAAACTGTTTTTT.

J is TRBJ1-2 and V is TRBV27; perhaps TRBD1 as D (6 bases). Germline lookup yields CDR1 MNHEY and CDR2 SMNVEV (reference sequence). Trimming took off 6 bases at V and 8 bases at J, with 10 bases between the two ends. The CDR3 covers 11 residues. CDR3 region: CASRQGWGYTF. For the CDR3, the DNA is TGTGCCAGCAGACAGGGTTGGGGCTACACCTTC.

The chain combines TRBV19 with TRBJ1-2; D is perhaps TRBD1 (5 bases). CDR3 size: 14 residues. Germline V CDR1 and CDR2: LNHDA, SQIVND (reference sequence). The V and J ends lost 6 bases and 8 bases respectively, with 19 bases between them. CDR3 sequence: CASSFTTALGGYTF. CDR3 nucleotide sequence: TGTGCCAGTAGCTTTACGACAGCTCTGGGGGGCTACACCTTC.

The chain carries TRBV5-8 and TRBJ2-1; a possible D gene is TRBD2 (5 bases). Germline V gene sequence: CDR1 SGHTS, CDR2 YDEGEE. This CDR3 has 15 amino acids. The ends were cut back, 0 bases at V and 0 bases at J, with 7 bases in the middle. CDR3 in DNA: TGTGCCAGCAGCTTGGGTGGGAGCTCCTACAATGAGCAGTTCTTC. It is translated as CASSLGGSSYNEQFF.

The CDR3 DNA sequence: TGTGCCAGTAGTATGCGCAGGGGGAATAATTCACCCCTCCACTTT. Translating it yields CASSMRRGNNSPLHF. This sequence joins TRBV19 and TRBJ1-6; 7 nucleotides agree with TRBD1. CDR3 length: 15 amino acids. V lost 3 bases, J lost 5 bases, and 4 bases stayed unmatched. Germline CDR1 reads LNHDA; CDR2 reads SQIVND (reference sequence).

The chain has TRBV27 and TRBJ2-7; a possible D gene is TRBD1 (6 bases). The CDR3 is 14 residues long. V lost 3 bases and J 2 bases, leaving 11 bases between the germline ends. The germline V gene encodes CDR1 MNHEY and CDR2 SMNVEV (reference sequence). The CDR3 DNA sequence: TGTGCCAGCAGTTTGGCAGGGGCAACCTACGAGCAGTACTTC. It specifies CASSLAGATYEQYF.

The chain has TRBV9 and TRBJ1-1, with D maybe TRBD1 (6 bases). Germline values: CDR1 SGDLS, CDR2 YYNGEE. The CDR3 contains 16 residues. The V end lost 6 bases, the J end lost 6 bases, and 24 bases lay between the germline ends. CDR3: CASTLGGEQGVAEAFF. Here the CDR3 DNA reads TGTGCCAGCACTCTCGGAGGGGAACAGGGAGTGGCTGAAGCTTTCTTT.

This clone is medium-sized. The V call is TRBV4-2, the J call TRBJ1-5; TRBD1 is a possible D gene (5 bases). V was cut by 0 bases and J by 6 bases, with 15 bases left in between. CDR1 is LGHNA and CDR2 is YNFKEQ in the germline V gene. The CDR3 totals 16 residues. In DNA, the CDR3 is TGTGCCAGCAGCCAAGATTTTGCCCAGGGCGGTCAGCCCCAGCATTTT. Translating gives CASSQDFAQGGQPQHF.

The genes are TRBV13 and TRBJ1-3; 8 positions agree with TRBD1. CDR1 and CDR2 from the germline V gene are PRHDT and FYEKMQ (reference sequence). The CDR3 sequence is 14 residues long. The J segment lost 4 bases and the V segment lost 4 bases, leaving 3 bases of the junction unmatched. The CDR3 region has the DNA TGTGCCAGCAGCTGGACAGGGCAGGGAAACACCATATATTTT. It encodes CASSWTGQGNTIYF.

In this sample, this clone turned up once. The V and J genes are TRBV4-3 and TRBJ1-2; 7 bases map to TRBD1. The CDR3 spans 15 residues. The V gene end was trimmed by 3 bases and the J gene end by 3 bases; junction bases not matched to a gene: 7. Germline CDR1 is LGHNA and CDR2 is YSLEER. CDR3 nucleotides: TGCGCCAGCAGCCAGCAACAGGGGTCGGACTATGGCTACACCTTC. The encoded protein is CASSQQQGSDYGYTF.

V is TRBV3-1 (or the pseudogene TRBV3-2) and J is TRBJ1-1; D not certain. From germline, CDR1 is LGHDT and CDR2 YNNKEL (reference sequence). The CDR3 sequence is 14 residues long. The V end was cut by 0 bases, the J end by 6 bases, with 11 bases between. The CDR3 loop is CASSQDHGSPEAFF. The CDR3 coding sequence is TGTGCCAGCAGCCAAGATCACGGAAGCCCTGAAGCTTTCTTT.

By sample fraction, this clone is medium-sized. CDR3 residues: CATSRGQGGREQYF. The CDR3 DNA reads as TGTGCCACCAGCAGGGGACAGGGTGGGCGCGAGCAGTACTTC. J is TRBJ2-7 and V is TRBV15; TRBD1 aligns across 9 bases. V lost 3 bases to trimming and J lost 6 bases; unmatched junction nucleotides: 6. CDR3 size: 14 residues. CDR1 and CDR2 (germline): LNHNV, YYDKDF (reference sequence).

In DNA, the CDR3 is TGTGCCAGCAGCCAAGGTTTTATCGGCTGGGAACCCTACGAGCAGTACTTC. Translated, it gives CASSQGFIGWEPYEQYF. The chain uses TRBV3-1 (or the pseudogene TRBV3-2) and TRBJ2-7; D gene uncertain. Looked up from germline, CDR1 is LGHDT and CDR2 is YNNKEL (reference sequence). The V end was cut by 1 base, the J end by 2 bases, with 18 bases between. The CDR3 spans 17 residues.

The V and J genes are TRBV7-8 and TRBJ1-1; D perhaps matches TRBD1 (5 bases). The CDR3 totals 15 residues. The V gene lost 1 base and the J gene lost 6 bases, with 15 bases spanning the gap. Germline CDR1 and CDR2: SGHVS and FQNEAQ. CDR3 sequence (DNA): TGTGCCAGCAGCTTAGGGGCAGGGCTCCTGGCTGAAGCTTTCTTT. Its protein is CASSLGAGLLAEAFF.

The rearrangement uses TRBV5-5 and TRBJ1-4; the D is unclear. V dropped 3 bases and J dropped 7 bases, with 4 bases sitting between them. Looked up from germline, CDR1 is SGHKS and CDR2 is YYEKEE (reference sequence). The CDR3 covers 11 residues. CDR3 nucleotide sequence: TGTGCCAGCAGCTACAGTGAAAAACTGTTTTTT. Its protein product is CASSYSEKLFF.

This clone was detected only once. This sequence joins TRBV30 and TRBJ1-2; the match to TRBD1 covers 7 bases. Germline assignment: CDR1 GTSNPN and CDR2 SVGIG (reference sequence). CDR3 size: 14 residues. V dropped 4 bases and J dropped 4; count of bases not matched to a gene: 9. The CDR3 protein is CAWTEAGTVYGYTF. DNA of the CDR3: TGTGCCTGGACAGAAGCCGGGACAGTCTATGGCTACACCTTC.

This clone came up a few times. DNA of the CDR3: TGTGCCAGCAGTGAAGCGCACGGACAGGGCTATGGCTACACCTTC. This translates into CASSEAHGQGYGYTF. The chain joins TRBV2 to TRBJ1-2; 8 bases map to TRBD1. Germline values: CDR1 SNHLY, CDR2 FYNNEI. J was trimmed by 4 bases and V by 0 bases; bases with no gene match: 4. The CDR3 is made up of 15 amino acids.

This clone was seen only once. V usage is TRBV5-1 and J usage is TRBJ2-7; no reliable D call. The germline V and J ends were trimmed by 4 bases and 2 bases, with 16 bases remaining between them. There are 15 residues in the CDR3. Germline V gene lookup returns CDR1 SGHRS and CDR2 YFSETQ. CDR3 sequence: CASSPGPLGTYEQYF. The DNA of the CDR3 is TGCGCCAGCAGCCCAGGTCCGTTGGGGACCTACGAGCAGTACTTC.

CDR3 bases: TGTGCCAGTAGTATGGAGCTAGGGCATCAAGAGACCCAGTACTTC. It translates to CASSMELGHQETQYF. The gene calls are TRBV19 and TRBJ2-5; unclear D gene. V dropped 3 bases and J dropped 2 bases, with 13 bases sitting between them. There are 15 residues in the CDR3. Germline V gene sequence: CDR1 LNHDA, CDR2 SQIVND (reference sequence).

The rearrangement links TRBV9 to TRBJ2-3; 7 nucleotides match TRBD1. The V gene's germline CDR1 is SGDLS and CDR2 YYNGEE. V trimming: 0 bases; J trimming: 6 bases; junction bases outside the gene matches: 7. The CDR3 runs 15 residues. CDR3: CASSVGRQGIDTQYF. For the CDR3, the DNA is TGTGCCAGCAGCGTAGGGAGACAGGGCATTGATACGCAGTATTTT. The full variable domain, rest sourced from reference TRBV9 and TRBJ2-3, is DSGVTQTPKHLITATGQRVTLRCSPRSGDLSVYWYQQSLDQGLQFLIQYYNGEERAKGNILERFSAQQFPDLHSELNLSSLELGDSALYFCASSVGRQGIDTQYFGPGTRLTVL.

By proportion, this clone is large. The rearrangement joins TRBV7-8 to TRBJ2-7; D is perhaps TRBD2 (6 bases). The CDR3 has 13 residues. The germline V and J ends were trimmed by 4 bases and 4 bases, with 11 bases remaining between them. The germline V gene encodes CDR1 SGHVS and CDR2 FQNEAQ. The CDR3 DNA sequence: TGTGCCAGCAGCTCCGTGGGGGGTTACGAGCAGTACTTC. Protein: CASSSVGGYEQYF.

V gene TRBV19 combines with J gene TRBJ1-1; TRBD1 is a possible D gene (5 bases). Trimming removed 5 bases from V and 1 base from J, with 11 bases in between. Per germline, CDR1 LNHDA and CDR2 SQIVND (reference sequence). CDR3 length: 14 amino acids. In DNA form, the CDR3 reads TGTGCCAGTAGTTTTAATACAGGGAACACTGAAGCTTTCTTT. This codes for CASSFNTGNTEAFF.